The 3 T cell receptor beta chains presented below share a single source sample, sequenced in a study of blood T cell repertoires in COVID-19 (dated by TCRdb to between 2020 and 2021). Preparation of the library involved the immunoSEQ multiplex PCR assay. TCRdb carries this immuneACCESS record with in-frame sequences only. Its versions omit some clonotypes, under half of them owing to an unresolved V gene in the studies checked, with the rest unexplained. This sample is represented by 100,000 to 140,000 clones; approximately 88% of them were singletons. Roughly 4.4% of the sample is held by the ten biggest clonotypes. What was sequenced was peripheral blood. The receptors shown here come from a human donor in a cohort sampled during active COVID-19.

The chain carries TRBV2 and TRBJ2-7; D uncertain. Deletions cut 5 bases from V and 2 bases from J, with 4 bases between. The CDR3 has 11 amino acids. Per the germline V gene, CDR1 is SNHLY and CDR2 is FYNNEI. This chain's CDR3 is CASSPAYEQYV. The CDR3 DNA reads as TGTGCCAGCAGTCCAGCCTACGAGCAGTACGTC.

The chain employs TRBV10-3 and TRBJ1-1; D call uncertain. From germline, CDR1 is ENHRY and CDR2 SYGVKD. V was trimmed by 4 bases and J by 3 bases, leaving 18 bases between them. CDR3 length equals 16 residues. The CDR3 bases are TGTGCCATCAGTGCTGGCCGGGGAGGGCTCGACACTGAAGCTTTCTTT. Its translation: CAISAGRGGLDTEAFF.

This rearrangement joins TRBV19 to TRBJ2-7, with a weak D call TRBD2 (5 bases). The V end lost 9 bases, the J end lost 4 bases, and 25 bases lay between the germline ends. The CDR3 length is 16 residues. CDR1 is LNHDA and CDR2 is SQIVND in the germline V gene (reference sequence). The CDR3 bases are TGTGCCAGGAAATCCCCATGGGCCCTTACTAGGTACGAGCAGTACGTC. It specifies CARKSPWALTRYEQYV.